The 9 T cell receptor beta chains given below trace back to one sample, sequenced in a study of shared clonotypes between healthy human individuals. Libraries were prepared by immunoSEQ multiplex PCR; TCRdb keeps only in-frame clonotypes and omits some of them. The repertoire consists of 2 million to 2.5 million clones, with almost 96% occurring once and the leading ten covering 0.13%. The sequencing input was naive CD4+ T cells sorted from blood. Noted subset: CD45RA+ positively selected. The receptors were sampled from a man younger than 35 in good health.

The V and J genes are TRBV9 and TRBJ2-7; weak D call: TRBD2 (6 bases). The germline V gene has CDR1 SGDLS and CDR2 YYNGEE. This CDR3 comprises 14 residues. Trimming took off 6 bases at V and 2 bases at J, with 15 bases between the two ends. CDR3 sequence: CASTRDWRPYEQYF. For the CDR3, the DNA is TGTGCCAGCACCAGGGACTGGAGGCCCTACGAGCAGTACTTC.

This chain connects TRBV28 to TRBJ1-5; 8 bases line up with TRBD1. The CDR3 is 14 amino acids. The junction had 7 bases not matched to a gene; V was cut back by 5 bases and J by 7 bases. In germline, CDR1 is MDHEN, CDR2 SYDVKM. The CDR3 DNA follows: TGTGCCAGCAGTCTACGGACAGGGCTGCAGCCCCAGCATTTT. It is translated as CASSLRTGLQPQHF.

Here the CDR3 reads CASSGSSGGHPDTQYF. The CDR3 coding sequence is TGTGCCAGCAGTGGATCTAGCGGGGGGCACCCAGATACGCAGTATTTT. The V and J genes are TRBV28 and TRBJ2-3; 11 bases agree with TRBD2. V shed 5 bases, J shed 4 bases, and the junction held 8 bases outside the gene matches. CDR3 length equals 16 residues. The V gene's germline CDR1 is MDHEN and CDR2 SYDVKM.

This chain connects TRBV9 to TRBJ1-1; 8 positions agree with TRBD1. This CDR3 region has 16 residues. J was trimmed by 3 bases and V by 0 bases; bases with no gene match: 7. Germline values: CDR1 SGDLS, CDR2 YYNGEE. The CDR3 here is CASSVAGQGGDTEAFF. The CDR3, as DNA: TGTGCCAGCAGCGTAGCTGGACAGGGAGGAGACACTGAAGCTTTCTTT.

The V gene is TRBV12-5, the J gene TRBJ2-1, with D hard to call. With 4 bases removed from V and 0 bases from J, the gap between germline ends came to 4 bases. This CDR3 is 13 amino acids long. CDR1 LGHNT and CDR2 FRNRAP come from the germline V gene. The CDR3 spells CASGSPSYNEQFF. In DNA, the CDR3 is TGTGCTAGTGGTTCGCCCTCCTACAATGAGCAGTTCTTC.

V gene TRBV2 combines with J gene TRBJ1-2, with 7 bases that match TRBD1. There are 15 residues in the CDR3. The junction had 13 bases not matched to a gene; V was cut back by 8 bases and J by 4 bases. CDR1 and CDR2 from the germline V gene are SNHLY and FYNNEI. CDR3 sequence (DNA): TGTGCCAGCGGAGACAGGGACCCAAATCTCTATGGCTACACCTTC. Translation gives CASGDRDPNLYGYTF.

The chain combines TRBV14 with TRBJ1-1, with D possibly TRBD1 on 6 matching bases. Germline lookup yields CDR1 SGHDN and CDR2 FVKESK. This CDR3 contains 15 residues. V was trimmed by 2 bases and J by 1 base, leaving 11 bases between them. CDR3 DNA sequence: TGTGCCAGCAGCCAATACCGGGACAAGAACACTGAAGCTTTCTTT. This gives the protein CASSQYRDKNTEAFF. Using reference TRBV14 and TRBJ1-1 for the parts outside the CDR3, the full variable domain is EAGVTQFPSHSVIEKGQTVTLRCDPISGHDNLYWYRRVMGKEIKFLLHFVKESKQDESGMPNNRFLAERTGGTYSTLKVQPAELEDSGVYFCASSQYRDKNTEAFFGQGTRLTVV.

The chain links TRBV7-9 to TRBJ1-4; weak D call: TRBD1 (5 bases). V was clipped by 4 bases and J by 13 bases, with 22 bases between them. This CDR3 is 15 amino acids long. Germline V lookup: CDR1 SEHNR, CDR2 FQNEAQ (reference sequence). The CDR3 DNA is TGTGCCAGCAGCTCCGACAGCGGACTGGGGGGGAGACTGTTTTTT. It codes for CASSSDSGLGGRLFF.

About this clone itself: The identical CDR3 is also encoded by other nucleotide sequences in the sample. The chain carries TRBV5-1 and TRBJ2-5; perhaps TRBD1 as D (6 bases). In germline, CDR1 is SGHRS, CDR2 YFSETQ. The CDR3 has 13 residues. The V end was cut by 0 bases, the J end by 5 bases, with 8 bases between. CDR3 residues: CASSLGQGETQYF. Here the CDR3 DNA reads TGCGCCAGCAGCTTGGGGCAGGGGGAGACCCAGTACTTC.